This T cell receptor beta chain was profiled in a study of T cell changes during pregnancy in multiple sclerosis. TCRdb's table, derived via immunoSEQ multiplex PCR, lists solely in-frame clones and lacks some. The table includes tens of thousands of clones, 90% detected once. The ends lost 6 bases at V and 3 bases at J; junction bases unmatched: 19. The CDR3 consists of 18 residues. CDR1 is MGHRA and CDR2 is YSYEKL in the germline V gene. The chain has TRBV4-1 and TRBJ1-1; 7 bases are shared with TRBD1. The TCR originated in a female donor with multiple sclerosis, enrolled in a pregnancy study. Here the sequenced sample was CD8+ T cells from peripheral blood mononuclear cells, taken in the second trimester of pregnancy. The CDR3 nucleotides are TGCGCCAGCAGTCGAAGGGGGCTAAGACAGGAAAAGCACACTGAAGCTTTCTTT. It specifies CASSRRGLRQEKHTEAFF.